Each of the 7 T cell receptor beta chains below was sequenced from the same sample in a study of regulatory T cells in long-lasting Graves disease. HTBI primers from iRepertoire and Arm-PCR of CDR3 regions yielded the TCR beta libraries. One entry per CDR3 protein, called by TCRdb with MiXCR from the multiplex PCR reads. The sample includes 350,000 to 450,000 distinct CDR3 sequences, about 15% of them seen just once. Described time point: newly diagnosed GD, antithyroid drugs for less than 3 months. Isolated PBMC RNA provided the starting material for the TCR library. These same data were also listed under a study on T cells in Graves' hyperthyroidism and ophthalmopathy.

The sequencing used peripheral blood mononuclear cells (PBMCs), collected at new diagnosis, from a patient treated with antithyroid drugs. The receptor set was obtained from a woman aged 40 to 50 with Graves disease.

The sample holds many counts of this clonotype. The CDR3 bases are TGTGCCAGCACCGAGCTAGCGGGAGGCCCGGGTACGCAGTATTTT. Translated, it gives CASTELAGGPGTQYF. The V gene is TRBV2, the J gene TRBJ2-3; 11 bases line up with TRBD2. The CDR3 length is 15 residues. V gave up 7 bases and J gave up 8 bases; unmatched junction bases: 11. Per germline, CDR1 SNHLY and CDR2 FYNNEI.

The chain uses TRBV20-1 and TRBJ2-2; D may be TRBD2 (6 bases). Deletions cut 1 base from V and 0 bases from J, with 9 bases between. CDR1 and CDR2 from the germline V gene are DFQATT and SNEGSKA (reference sequence). This CDR3 comprises 15 residues. DNA for the CDR3: TGCAGTGCTAGAGTCGGGGGAACGAACACCGGGGAGCTGTTTTTT. This translates into CSARVGGTNTGELFF.

This clonotype has ten or more counts. The V and J genes are TRBV6-1 and TRBJ2-7; TRBD1 matches 10 bases. Germline V gene lookup returns CDR1 MNHNS and CDR2 SASEGT. Trimming took 5 bases from V and 6 from J; bases not matched to a gene: 7. The CDR3 length is 14 residues. In DNA form, the CDR3 reads TGTGCCAGCAGTCCCGGGACAGGGGAGAGCGAGCAGTACTTC. This translates into CASSPGTGESEQYF.

Concerning this clonotype: A far larger clone is one nucleotide away, so this likely arose from a read error. V usage is TRBV7-8 and J usage is TRBJ2-3; D call uncertain. TRBJ2-7 matches the DNA end more closely, so the J call is doubtful. From germline, CDR1 is SGHVS and CDR2 FQNEAQ. The CDR3 has 11 residues. In DNA form, the CDR3 reads TGTGCCAGCAGCCCAACGAGAGAGCAGTACTTC. This gives the protein CASSPTREQYF.

This chain links TRBV30 with TRBJ2-1; TRBD1 aligns across 10 bases. Germline loops: CDR1 GTSNPN, CDR2 SVGIG (reference sequence). The CDR3 loop spans 18 amino acids. V gave up 2 bases and J gave up 5 bases; unmatched junction bases: 15. CDR3: CAWSSSRDRGYFDNEQFF. As DNA, the CDR3 is TGTGCCTGGAGTTCTTCCCGGGACAGGGGATATTTTGACAATGAGCAGTTCTTC.

The V call is TRBV24-1, the J call TRBJ2-7; tentative D call: TRBD1 (6 bases). The CDR3 has 13 residues. Germline V gene lookup returns CDR1 KGHDR and CDR2 SFDVKD. V shed 6 bases and J shed 6 bases, with 14 bases lying between them. The CDR3: CATSPTARGEQYF. The CDR3 region has the DNA TGTGCCACCAGTCCGACCGCCAGGGGCGAGCAGTACTTC.

This clonotype was seen repeatedly, ten times or more. Sequence at one end of the junction differs from germline and may be a read error. V gene TRBV6-5 combines with J gene TRBJ2-7, with 7 bases fitting TRBD1. Germline CDR1 and CDR2: MNHEY and SVGAGI. The CDR3 length is 14 residues. CDR3 loop: CASSNSDRTGQKYF. CDR3 coding DNA: TGTGCCAGCAGTAACTCGGACAGGACGGGACAAAAGTACTTC.